This is a list of T cell receptor beta chains from one sample in a study of T cell changes during pregnancy in multiple sclerosis. The table came from immunoSEQ multiplex PCR; TCRdb's copy has only in-frame clones and leaves some out. Among tens of thousands of clones listed, roughly 92% were seen once. The sequences come from peripheral blood, collected after pregnancy. The receptors were gathered from a female donor in good health, enrolled as a control in a pregnancy study. CDR3s include the opening cysteine and the closing phenylalanine or tryptophan. The D gene is left open where the match is weak. Rows may omit the clone size; those that give it use once, few, many or a size class.

d_gene,len,j_gene,v_gene,abundance,CDR3aa,CDR3nt
NA,15,TRBJ2-7,TRBV28,NA,CASSSTRTGLYEQYF,TGTGCCAGCAGTTCGACAAGAACAGGGCTCTACGAGCAGTACTTC
TRBD2,17,TRBJ2-1,TRBV19,NA,CASSQSSGTSGIYEQFF,TGTGCCAGTAGTCAATCCTCCGGGACTAGCGGGATCTATGAGCAGTTCTTC
TRBD1,17,TRBJ2-2,TRBV7-9,once,CASSSRRDSMDTGELFF,TGTGCCAGCAGCTCCCGCAGGGACAGTATGGACACCGGGGAGCTGTTTTTT
TRBD1,16,TRBJ2-7,TRBV9,once,CASSFHPTGGSYEQYF,TGTGCCAGCAGCTTCCACCCGACAGGGGGCTCCTACGAGCAGTACTTC
NA,18,TRBJ1-6,TRBV2,NA,CASSEENRTFLFGSPLHF,TGTGCCAGCAGTGAAGAAAATCGGACTTTCCTTTTCGGTTCACCCCTCCACTTT
NA,12,TRBJ1-1,TRBV14,NA,CASSAQDTEAFF,TGTGCCAGCAGCGCGCAGGACACTGAAGCTTTCTTT
NA,15,TRBJ2-2,TRBV4-2,NA,CASSQEVAYTGELFF,TGTGCCAGCAGCCAAGAGGTAGCTTACACCGGGGAGCTGTTTTTT
NA,13,TRBJ1-1,TRBV4-2,NA,CASSQALGPGAFF,TGTGCCAGCAGCCAAGCATTGGGTCCGGGAGCTTTCTTT
NA,14,TRBJ1-2,TRBV5-4,NA,CTSSLFQADYGYTF,TGTACAAGCAGCTTGTTCCAGGCTGACTATGGCTACACCTTC
NA,13,TRBJ2-3,TRBV27,once,CASSLKGDRAGFF,TGTGCCAGCAGTTTAAAGGGCGACAGGGCGGGATTTTTT
NA,11,TRBJ2-7,TRBV28,NA,CASSSLTEQYF,TGTGCCAGCAGTTCCTTGACAGAGCAGTACTTC
TRBD1,11,TRBJ2-5,TRBV20-1,NA,CSRQGKETQYF,TGCAGCAGACAGGGGAAAGAGACCCAGTACTTC
TRBD2,15,TRBJ2-5,TRBV7-9,NA,CASSYWTSGQETQYF,TGTGCCAGCAGCTACTGGACTAGCGGACAAGAGACCCAGTACTTC
TRBD1,13,TRBJ1-2,TRBV18,NA,CASSPSTGYGYTF,TGTGCCAGCTCACCGTCGACAGGGTATGGCTACACCTTC
NA,14,TRBJ1-2,TRBV11-2,NA,CASSLQGFLGAYTF,TGTGCCAGCAGCCTCCAGGGGTTTCTAGGTGCCTACACCTTC
NA,14,TRBJ2-5,TRBV28,NA,CASSLADYQETQYF,TGTGCCAGCAGTTTAGCCGACTACCAAGAGACCCAGTACTTC
TRBD1,16,TRBJ2-1,TRBV4-1,NA,CASSQPTGSSYNEQFF,TGCGCCAGCAGCCAACCGACAGGGAGCTCCTACAATGAGCAGTTCTTC
NA,11,TRBJ1-1,TRBV25-1,NA,CASTQGTEAFF,TGTGCCAGCACTCAGGGGACAGAAGCTTTCTTT
TRBD2,18,TRBJ2-3,TRBV6-1,NA,CASSEGGSGGVVTDTQYF,TGTGCCAGCAGTGAAGGTGGTAGCGGGGGGGTCGTGACAGATACGCAGTATTTT
TRBD2,16,TRBJ2-3,TRBV10-3,once,CAISGASGGGTDTQYF,TGTGCCATCAGTGGGGCTAGCGGGGGTGGCACAGATACGCAGTATTTT
NA,14,TRBJ1-4,TRBV7-9,NA,CASSLDQGNEKLFF,TGTGCCAGCAGCTTAGACCAGGGTAATGAAAAACTGTTTTTT
NA,16,TRBJ1-6,TRBV5-1,NA,CASSSDGGDYNSPLHF,TGCGCCAGCAGCTCGGACGGGGGAGATTATAATTCACCCCTCCACTTT
NA,14,TRBJ1-4,TRBV6-1,NA,CASRSGQSNEKLFF,TGTGCCAGCAGGTCTGGACAGTCAAATGAAAAACTGTTTTTT